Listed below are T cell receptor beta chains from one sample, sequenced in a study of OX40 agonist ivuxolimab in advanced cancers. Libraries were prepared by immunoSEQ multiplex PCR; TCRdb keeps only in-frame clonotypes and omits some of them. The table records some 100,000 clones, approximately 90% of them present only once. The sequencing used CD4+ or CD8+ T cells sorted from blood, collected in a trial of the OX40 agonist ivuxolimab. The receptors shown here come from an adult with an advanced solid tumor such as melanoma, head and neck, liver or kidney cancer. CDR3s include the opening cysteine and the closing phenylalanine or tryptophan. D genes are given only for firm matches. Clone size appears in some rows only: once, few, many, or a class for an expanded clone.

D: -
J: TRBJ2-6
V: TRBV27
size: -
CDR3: CASSLRVEAGRQSGANVLTF
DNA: TGTGCCAGCAGTTTAAGGGTCGAGGCAGGGAGACAATCTGGGGCCAACGTCCTGACTTTC

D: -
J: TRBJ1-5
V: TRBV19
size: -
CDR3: CASSMDRLGQPQHF
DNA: TGTGCCAGTAGTATGGATAGGTTGGGTCAGCCCCAGCATTTT

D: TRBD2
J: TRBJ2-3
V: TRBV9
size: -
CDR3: CASSPRGLAGGADTQYF
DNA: TGTGCCAGCAGCCCCCGGGGACTAGCGGGAGGGGCAGATACGCAGTATTTT

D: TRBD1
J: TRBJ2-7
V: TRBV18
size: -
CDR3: CASSGQGYEQYF
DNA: TGTGCCAGCTCAGGACAGGGCTACGAGCAGTACTTC

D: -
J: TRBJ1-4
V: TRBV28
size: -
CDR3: CASSQRGPGLFF
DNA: TGTGCCAGCAGCCAACGCGGCCCAGGGCTGTTTTTT

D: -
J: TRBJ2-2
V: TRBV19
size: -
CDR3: CATQGAGELFF
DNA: TGTGCCACCCAAGGGGCCGGGGAGCTGTTTTTT

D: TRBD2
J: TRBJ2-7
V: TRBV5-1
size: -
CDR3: CASSYGGTSGTYEQYF
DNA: TGCGCCAGCAGCTATGGCGGGACTAGCGGAACCTACGAGCAGTACTTC

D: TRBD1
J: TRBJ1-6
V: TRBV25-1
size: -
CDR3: CASSWGTGTSPLHF
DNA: TGTGCCAGCAGTTGGGGGACAGGGACTTCACCCCTCCACTTT

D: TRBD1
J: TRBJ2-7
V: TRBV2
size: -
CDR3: CASSEDRGNEQYF
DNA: TGTGCCAGCAGTGAAGACAGGGGAAACGAGCAGTACTTC

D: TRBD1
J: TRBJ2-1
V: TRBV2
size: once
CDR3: CASSQDRDNEQFF
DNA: TGTGCCAGCAGTCAGGACAGGGACAATGAGCAGTTCTTC

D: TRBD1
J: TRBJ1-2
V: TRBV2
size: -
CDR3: CASRGDRGYYGYTF
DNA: TGTGCCAGCAGGGGGGACAGGGGATACTATGGCTACACCTTC

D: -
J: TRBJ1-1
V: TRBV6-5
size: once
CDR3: CASSAPGHRGTFF
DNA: TGTGCCAGCAGTGCGCCGGGACACCGAGGCACTTTCTTT

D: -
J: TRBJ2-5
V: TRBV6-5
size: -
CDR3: CASTRPGTETQYF
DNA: TGTGCCAGCACCCGACCGGGGACCGAGACCCAGTACTTC

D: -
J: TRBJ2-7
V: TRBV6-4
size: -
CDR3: CAIGRGRDRPSSYEQYF
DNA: TGTGCCATCGGGCGGGGTCGCGACCGTCCGAGCTCCTACGAGCAGTACTTC

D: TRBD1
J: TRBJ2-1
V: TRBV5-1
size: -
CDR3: CASTTHRDRAYNEQFF
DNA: TGCGCCAGCACCACCCACCGGGACAGAGCTTACAATGAGCAGTTCTTC

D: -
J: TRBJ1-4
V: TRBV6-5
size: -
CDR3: CASSLTVNEKLFF
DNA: TGTGCCAGCAGTTTGACAGTTAATGAAAAACTGTTTTTT

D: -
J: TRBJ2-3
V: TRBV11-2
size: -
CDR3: CASISGTYTDTQYF
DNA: TGTGCCAGCATCTCAGGGACTTACACAGATACGCAGTATTTT

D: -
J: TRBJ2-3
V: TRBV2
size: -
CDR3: CASNPRTLSLTQYF
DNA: TGTGCCAGCAATCCTAGGACTCTTTCTCTTACGCAGTATTTT

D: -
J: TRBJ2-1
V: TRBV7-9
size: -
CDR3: CASSSSGTRIGGQFF
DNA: TGTGCCAGCAGCTCCTCGGGTACACGGATCGGTGGGCAGTTCTTC

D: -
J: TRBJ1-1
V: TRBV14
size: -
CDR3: CASSQMTNTEAFF
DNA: TGTGCCAGCAGCCAAATGACGAACACTGAAGCTTTCTTT

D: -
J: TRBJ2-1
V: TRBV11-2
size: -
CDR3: CASSLEISATYNEQFF
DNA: TGTGCCAGCAGCTTAGAAATTAGCGCCACCTACAATGAGCAGTTCTTC

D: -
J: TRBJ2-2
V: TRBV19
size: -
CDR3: CASSEGYPGELFF
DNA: TGTGCCAGTAGTGAAGGTTATCCCGGGGAGCTGTTTTTT

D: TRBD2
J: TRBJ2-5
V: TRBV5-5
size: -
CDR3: CASSLGSGTRAETQYF
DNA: TGTGCCAGCAGCTTGGGGTCAGGGACTAGGGCGGAGACCCAGTACTTC

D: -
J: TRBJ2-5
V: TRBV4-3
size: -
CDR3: CASSQDHSQGGGETQYF
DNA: TGCGCCAGCAGCCAAGATCACAGCCAGGGAGGCGGCGAGACCCAGTACTTC

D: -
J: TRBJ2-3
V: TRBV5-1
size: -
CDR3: CASSLAEFTDTQYF
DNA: TGCGCCAGCAGCTTGGCCGAGTTCACAGATACGCAGTATTTT

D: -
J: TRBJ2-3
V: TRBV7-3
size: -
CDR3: CASSLRGYSTDTQYF
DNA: TGTGCCAGCAGCCTACGGGGATATAGCACAGATACGCAGTATTTT

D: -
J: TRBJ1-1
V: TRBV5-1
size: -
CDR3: CASSLDSGNTEAFF
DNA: TGCGCCAGCAGCTTGGATTCCGGGAACACTGAAGCTTTCTTT

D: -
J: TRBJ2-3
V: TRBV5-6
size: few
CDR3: CASSFRSSRDTQYF
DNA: TGTGCCAGCAGCTTTAGGTCATCTCGAGATACGCAGTATTTT

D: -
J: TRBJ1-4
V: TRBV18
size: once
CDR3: CASSPSNSPYDKEKLFF
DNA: TGTGCCAGCTCACCAAGTAACAGCCCGTACGATAAAGAAAAACTGTTTTTT

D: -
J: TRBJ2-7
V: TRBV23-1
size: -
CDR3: CASSRKGTPYEQYF
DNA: TGCGCCAGCAGTCGAAAAGGGACACCGTACGAGCAGTACTTC

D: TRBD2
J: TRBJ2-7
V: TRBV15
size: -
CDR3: CATSRGSGSIEQYF
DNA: TGTGCCACCAGCAGAGGTAGCGGGAGTATCGAGCAGTACTTC

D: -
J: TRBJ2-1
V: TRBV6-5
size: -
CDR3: CASTDWGSNEQFF
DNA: TGTGCCAGCACCGACTGGGGTTCCAATGAGCAGTTCTTC

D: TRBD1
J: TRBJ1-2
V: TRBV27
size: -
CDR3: CATKPGQGHYGYTF
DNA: TGTGCCACCAAACCGGGACAGGGGCACTATGGCTACACCTTC

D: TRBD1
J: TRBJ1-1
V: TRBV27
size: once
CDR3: CASSLSGQGTEAFF
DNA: TGTGCCAGCAGTTTATCTGGACAGGGAACTGAAGCTTTCTTT

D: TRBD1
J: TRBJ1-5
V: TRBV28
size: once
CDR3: CASSFLQGNSPPQHF
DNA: TGTGCCAGCAGTTTTCTACAGGGGAATAGCCCACCCCAGCATTTT

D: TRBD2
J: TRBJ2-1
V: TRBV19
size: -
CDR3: CASSWRETSSYNEQFF
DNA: TGTGCCAGTAGTTGGCGGGAGACAAGCTCCTACAATGAGCAGTTCTTC

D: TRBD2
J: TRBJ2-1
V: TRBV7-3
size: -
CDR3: CASSLTQRTSGSGEQFF
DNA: TGTGCCAGCAGCTTAACTCAAAGGACTAGCGGGAGCGGGGAGCAGTTCTTC

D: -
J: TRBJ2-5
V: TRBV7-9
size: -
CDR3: CASSPGTQRETQYF
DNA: TGTGCCAGCAGCCCTGGGACCCAACGAGAGACCCAGTACTTC

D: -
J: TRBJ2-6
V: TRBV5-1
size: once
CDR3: CASSLSPGGAGANVLTF
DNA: TGCGCCAGCAGCTTGTCCCCAGGGGGGGCTGGGGCCAACGTCCTGACTTTC

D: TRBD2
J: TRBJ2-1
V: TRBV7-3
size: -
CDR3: CASSALAGSYNEQFF
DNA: TGTGCCAGCAGCGCCTTAGCGGGGAGCTACAATGAGCAGTTCTTC

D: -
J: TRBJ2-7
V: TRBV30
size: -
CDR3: CAWSNRAGEQYF
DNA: TGTGCCTGGAGTAACAGGGCTGGGGAGCAGTACTTC

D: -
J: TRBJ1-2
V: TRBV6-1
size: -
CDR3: CASSESGGLKGYTF
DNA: TGTGCCAGCAGTGAGAGTGGGGGGCTGAAGGGCTACACCTTC

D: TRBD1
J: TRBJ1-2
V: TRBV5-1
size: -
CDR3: CASSLGVAGGLGYTF
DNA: TGCGCCAGCAGCTTGGGTGTGGCAGGGGGCCTTGGCTACACCTTC

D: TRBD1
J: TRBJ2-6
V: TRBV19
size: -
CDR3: CASSTLTGNPLSGANVLTF
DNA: TGTGCCAGTAGTACCTTGACAGGGAATCCCCTCTCTGGGGCCAACGTCCTGACTTTC

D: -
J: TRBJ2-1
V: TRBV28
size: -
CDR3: CASSLTGRGYNEQFF
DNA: TGTGCCAGCAGTTTAACAGGGCGAGGATACAATGAGCAGTTCTTC

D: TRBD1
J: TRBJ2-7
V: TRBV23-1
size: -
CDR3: CASSQSGTGGAPYEQYF
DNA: TGCGCCAGCAGTCAATCAGGCACAGGGGGCGCCCCCTACGAGCAGTACTTC

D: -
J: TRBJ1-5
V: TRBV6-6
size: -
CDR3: CASSYSRATNQPQHF
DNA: TGTGCCAGCAGTTACTCTCGGGCAACAAATCAGCCCCAGCATTTT

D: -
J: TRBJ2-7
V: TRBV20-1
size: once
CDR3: CSANGDYEQYF
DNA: TGCAGTGCTAATGGGGACTACGAGCAGTACTTC

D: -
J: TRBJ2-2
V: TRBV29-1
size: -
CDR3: CSAQALTGELFF
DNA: TGCAGCGCACAAGCGCTGACCGGGGAGCTGTTTTTT

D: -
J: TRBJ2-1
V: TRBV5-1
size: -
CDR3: CASSLGMNYNEQFF
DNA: TGCGCCAGCAGCTTGGGAATGAACTACAATGAGCAGTTCTTC